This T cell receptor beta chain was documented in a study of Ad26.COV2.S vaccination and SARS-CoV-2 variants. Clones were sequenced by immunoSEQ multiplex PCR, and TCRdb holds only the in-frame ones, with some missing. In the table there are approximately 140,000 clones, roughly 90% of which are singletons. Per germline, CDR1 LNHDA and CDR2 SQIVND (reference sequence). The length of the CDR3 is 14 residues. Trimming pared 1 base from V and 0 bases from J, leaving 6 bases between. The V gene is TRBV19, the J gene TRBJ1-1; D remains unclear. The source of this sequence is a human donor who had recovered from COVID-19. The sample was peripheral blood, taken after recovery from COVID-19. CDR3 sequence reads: CASSIGQMNTEAFF. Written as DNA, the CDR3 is TGTGCCAGTAGTATAGGTCAGATGAACACTGAAGCTTTCTTT.